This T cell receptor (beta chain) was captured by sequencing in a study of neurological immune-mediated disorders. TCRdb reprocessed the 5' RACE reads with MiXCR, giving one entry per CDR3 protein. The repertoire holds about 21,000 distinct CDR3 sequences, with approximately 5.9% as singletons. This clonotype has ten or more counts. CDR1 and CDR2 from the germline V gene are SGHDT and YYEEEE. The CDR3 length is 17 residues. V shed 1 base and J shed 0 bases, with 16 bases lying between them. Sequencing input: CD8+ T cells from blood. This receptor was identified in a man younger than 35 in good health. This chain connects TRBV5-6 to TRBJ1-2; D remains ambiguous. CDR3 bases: TGTGCCAGCAGCTTGATGAGGTTGGCAGCTACTAACTATGGCTACACCTTC. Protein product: CASSLMRLAATNYGYTF.